The 12 T cell receptor beta chains in this list originate from one sample, sequenced in a study of patients and donors after allogeneic stem cell transplantation. TCRdb processed the RT-PCR reads anew with MiXCR; each CDR3 protein has one entry. Here the sample spans about 960,000 distinct CDR3 sequences, approximately 18% being singletons. Sequencing was done on a sample of blood, either unsorted or a sorted T cell fraction (not recorded which). These receptors were collected from a human donor who was either an allogeneic HSCT recipient or a stem cell or donor lymphocyte infusion donor (not recorded which). It is not recorded whose cells these are; they may come from a transplant donor.

The chain employs TRBV6-1 and TRBJ1-6; TRBD1 agrees at 7 bases. Per germline, CDR1 MNHNS and CDR2 SASEGT. With 5 bases clipped from V and 8 bases from J, the junction kept 6 bases outside the gene matches. The CDR3 totals 14 residues. The CDR3 DNA follows: TGTGCCAGCAGTCGAGACAGGGTTGATTCACCCCTCCACTTT. This encodes CASSRDRVDSPLHF.

This clonotype was seen only once. The rearrangement uses TRBV4-3 and TRBJ1-3; the match to TRBD1 covers 9 bases. CDR1 LGHNA and CDR2 YSLEER come from the germline V gene. With 3 bases clipped from V and 3 bases from J, the junction kept 9 bases outside the gene matches. This CDR3 comprises 17 residues. The CDR3 reads CASSQTPGQGGGNTIYF. CDR3 sequence (DNA): TGCGCCAGCAGCCAGACCCCGGGACAGGGTGGTGGAAACACCATATATTTT.

This clonotype was observed a few times. This sequence joins TRBV5-1 and TRBJ2-1, with 10 positions matching TRBD2. Germline V gene lookup returns CDR1 SGHRS and CDR2 YFSETQ. The CDR3 consists of 16 residues. With V trimmed by 3 bases and J by 2 bases, 5 bases remained unmatched. The CDR3 coding sequence is TGCGCCAGCAGCTCCACTAGCGGGGCCGCCTACAATGAGCAGTTCTTC. Amino acids: CASSSTSGAAYNEQFF.

The CDR3 nucleotides read TGCAGTGCTAGAGCACTCCCAGGGACAGCAAAGAACACTGAAGCTTTCTTT. Its protein product is CSARALPGTAKNTEAFF. The chain carries TRBV20-1 and TRBJ1-1; 7 bases are a match to TRBD1. V gave up 1 base and J gave up 1 base; unmatched junction bases: 12. The germline V gene has CDR1 DFQATT and CDR2 SNEGSKA (reference sequence). CDR3 size: 17 residues.

This clonotype was seen many times. The chain carries TRBV4-2 and TRBJ2-2; TRBD1 matches 9 bases. CDR3 size: 15 residues. Germline assignment: CDR1 LGHNA and CDR2 YNFKEQ. V lost 1 base to trimming and J lost 6 bases; unmatched junction nucleotides: 3. In DNA form, the CDR3 reads TGTGCCAGCAGCCAAGGGGGACAGGGTCCCGGGGAGCTGTTTTTT. Translation: CASSQGGQGPGELFF.

The chain carries TRBV12-3 or TRBV12-4 and TRBJ1-6; 7 nucleotides agree with TRBD1. V shed 5 bases and J 7 bases; nucleotides not matched to a gene: 8. The CDR3 covers 15 residues. The CDR3 DNA is TGTGCCAGCAGTCCAACCTGGACAGGAAATTCACCCCTCCACTTT. Translation: CASSPTWTGNSPLHF.

This chain uses TRBV3-1 with TRBJ1-1; possibly TRBD1 for D (6 bases). CDR3 length: 16 amino acids. Per the germline V gene, CDR1 is LGHDT and CDR2 is YNNKEL (reference sequence). The V end was cut by 4 bases, the J end by 1 base, with 16 bases between. CDR3 in amino acids: CASSPDAGTPNTEAFF. CDR3 nucleotides: TGTGCCAGCAGCCCAGACGCCGGGACACCGAACACTGAAGCTTTCTTT.

V and J are TRBV15 and TRBJ2-7; D possibly corresponds to TRBD2 (6 bases). CDR3 size: 15 residues. The V gene's germline CDR1 is LNHNV and CDR2 YYDKDF (reference sequence). Trimming shortened V by 0 bases and J by 1 base, and 10 bases separated the two germline ends. The CDR3 nucleotides are TGTGCCACCAGCAGAGATCCCCGGGGGTCCTACGAGCAGTACTTC. It yields the protein CATSRDPRGSYEQYF.

This chain joins TRBV9 and TRBJ1-2, with a tentative D call TRBD1 (5 bases). V was shortened by 3 bases and J by 4 bases, with 16 bases between the two germline ends. The length of the CDR3 is 15 residues. Per the germline V gene, CDR1 is SGDLS and CDR2 is YYNGEE. CDR3 protein: CASSASGSITYGYTF. CDR3 nucleotides: TGTGCCAGCAGCGCTTCAGGGAGTATCACCTATGGCTACACCTTC.

The CDR3 is CSAPRGTNNNQPQHF. For the CDR3, the DNA is TGCAGTGCTCCAAGGGGGACGAATAACAATCAGCCCCAGCATTTT. The chain combines TRBV20-1 with TRBJ1-5; maybe TRBD1 (6 bases). The CDR3 loop spans 15 amino acids. V shed 5 bases and J shed 3 bases, with 17 bases lying between them. Germline V gene lookup returns CDR1 DFQATT and CDR2 SNEGSKA (reference sequence).

This chain uses TRBV6-5 with TRBJ1-1, with D uncertain. This CDR3 comprises 14 residues. V gave up 0 bases and J gave up 1 base, with 6 bases separating them. Germline CDR1 MNHEY, CDR2 SVGAGI. CDR3 amino acids: CASSYSMANTEAFF. DNA of the CDR3: TGTGCCAGCAGTTACTCGATGGCGAACACTGAAGCTTTCTTT.

J is TRBJ1-1 and V is TRBV7-2; unclear D gene. Trimming pared 1 base from V and 0 bases from J, leaving 9 bases between. This CDR3 region has 15 residues. CDR1 and CDR2 from the germline V gene are SGHTA and FQGNSA. CDR3: CASSLVPTMNTEAFF. Here the CDR3 DNA reads TGTGCCAGCAGCTTAGTCCCCACCATGAACACTGAAGCTTTCTTT.